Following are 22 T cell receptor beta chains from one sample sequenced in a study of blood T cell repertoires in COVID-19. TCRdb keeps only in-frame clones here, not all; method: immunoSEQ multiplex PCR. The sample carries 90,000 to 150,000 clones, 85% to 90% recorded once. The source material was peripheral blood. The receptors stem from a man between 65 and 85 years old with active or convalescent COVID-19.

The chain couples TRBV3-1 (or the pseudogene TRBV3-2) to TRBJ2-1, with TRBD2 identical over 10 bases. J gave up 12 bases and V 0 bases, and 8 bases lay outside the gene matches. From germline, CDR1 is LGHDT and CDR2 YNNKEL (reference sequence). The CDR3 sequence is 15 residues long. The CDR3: CASSQEQRGGHRQFF. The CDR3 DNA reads TGTGCCAGCAGCCAAGAACAGCGGGGGGGGCATCGGCAGTTCTTC.

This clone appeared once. CDR3 protein: CASRGTNQPQHF. DNA of the CDR3: TGTGCCAGCAGAGGGACTAATCAGCCCCAGCATTTT. The chain uses TRBV28 and TRBJ1-5; perhaps TRBD1 as D (5 bases). The germline V gene encodes CDR1 MDHEN and CDR2 SYDVKM. The CDR3 is 12 residues long. V shed 6 bases and J shed 4 bases, with 7 bases lying between them.

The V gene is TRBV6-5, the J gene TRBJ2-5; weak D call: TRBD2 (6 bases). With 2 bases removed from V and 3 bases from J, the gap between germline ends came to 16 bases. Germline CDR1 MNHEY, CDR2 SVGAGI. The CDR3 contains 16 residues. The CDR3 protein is CASSYERVGKKETQYF. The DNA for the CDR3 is TGTGCCAGCAGTTACGAGCGGGTGGGCAAGAAAGAGACCCAGTACTTC.

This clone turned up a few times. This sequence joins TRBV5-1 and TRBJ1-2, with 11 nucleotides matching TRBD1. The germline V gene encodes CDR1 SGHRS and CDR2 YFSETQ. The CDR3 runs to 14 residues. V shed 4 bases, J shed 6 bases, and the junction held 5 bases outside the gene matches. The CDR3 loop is CASSQGQGANGYTF. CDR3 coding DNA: TGCGCCAGCAGCCAAGGACAGGGGGCGAATGGCTACACCTTC.

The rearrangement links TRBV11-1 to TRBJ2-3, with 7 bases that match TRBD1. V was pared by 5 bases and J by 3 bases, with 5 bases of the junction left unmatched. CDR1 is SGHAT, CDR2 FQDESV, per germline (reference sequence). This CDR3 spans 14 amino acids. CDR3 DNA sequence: TGTGCCAGCAGCCCGACAGGGTGGACAGATACGCAGTATTTT. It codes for CASSPTGWTDTQYF. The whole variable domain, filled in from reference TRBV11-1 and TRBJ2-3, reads EAEVAQSPRYKITEKSQAVAFWCDPISGHATLYWYRQILGQGPELLVQFQDESVVDDSQLPKDRFSAERLKGVDSTLKIQPAELGDSAMYLCASSPTGWTDTQYFGPGTRLTVL.

The CDR3 DNA reads TGTGCCAGCAGTCCACTCGACGGGACTTTCGGCTCCTACGAGCAGTACTTC. As protein: CASSPLDGTFGSYEQYF. The rearrangement uses TRBV27 and TRBJ2-7; D may be TRBD2 (6 bases). V shed 5 bases and J shed 0 bases, with 20 bases lying between them. The CDR3 is 17 amino acids. Germline V lookup: CDR1 MNHEY, CDR2 SMNVEV (reference sequence).

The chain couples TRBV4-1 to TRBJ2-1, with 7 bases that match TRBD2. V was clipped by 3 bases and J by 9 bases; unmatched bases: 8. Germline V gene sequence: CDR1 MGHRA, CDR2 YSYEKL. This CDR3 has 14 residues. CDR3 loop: CASSQGGGAGEQFF. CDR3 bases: TGCGCCAGCAGCCAGGGGGGAGGGGCAGGTGAGCAGTTCTTC.

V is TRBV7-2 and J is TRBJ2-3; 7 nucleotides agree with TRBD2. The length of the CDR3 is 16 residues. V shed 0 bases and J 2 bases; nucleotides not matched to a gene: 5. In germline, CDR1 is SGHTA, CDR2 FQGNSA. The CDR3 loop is CASSLAGGSITDTQYF. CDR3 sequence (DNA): TGTGCCAGCAGCTTAGCCGGCGGGAGTATCACAGATACGCAGTATTTT.

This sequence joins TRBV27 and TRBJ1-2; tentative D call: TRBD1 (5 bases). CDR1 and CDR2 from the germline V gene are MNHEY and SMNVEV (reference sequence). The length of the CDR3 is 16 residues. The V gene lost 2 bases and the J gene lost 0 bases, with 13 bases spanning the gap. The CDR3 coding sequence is TGTGCCAGCAGTTTAGGCAGGGATCGCCCTAACTATGGCTACACCTTC. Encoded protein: CASSLGRDRPNYGYTF.

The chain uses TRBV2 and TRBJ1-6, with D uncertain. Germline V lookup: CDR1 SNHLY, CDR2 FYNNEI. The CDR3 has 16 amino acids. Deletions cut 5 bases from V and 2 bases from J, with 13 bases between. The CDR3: CASSPSPGTYNSPLHF. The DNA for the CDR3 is TGTGCCAGCAGTCCATCCCCCGGGACCTATAATTCACCCCTCCACTTT.

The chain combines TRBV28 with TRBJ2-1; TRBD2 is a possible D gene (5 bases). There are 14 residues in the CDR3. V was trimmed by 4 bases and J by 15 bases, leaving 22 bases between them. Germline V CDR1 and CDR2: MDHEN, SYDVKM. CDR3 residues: CASSSPDSILEGFF. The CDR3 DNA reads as TGTGCCAGCAGTTCCCCGGACTCAATACTAGAGGGGTTCTTC. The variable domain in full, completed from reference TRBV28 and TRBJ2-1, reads DVKVTQSSRYLVKRTGEKVFLECVQDMDHENMFWYRQDPGLGLRLIYFSYDVKMKEKGDIPEGYSVSREKKERFSLILESASTNQTSMYLCASSSPDSILEGFFGPGTRLTVL.

CDR3 sequence: CASSLKGGQGNEQYF. DNA for the CDR3: TGTGCCAGCAGCTTAAAGGGGGGACAGGGCAACGAGCAGTACTTC. This chain uses TRBV11-1 with TRBJ2-7, with 9 nucleotides matching TRBD1. V lost 2 bases and J lost 5; bases outside the gene matches: 7. Per the germline V gene, CDR1 is SGHAT and CDR2 is FQDESV (reference sequence). This CDR3 has 15 amino acids.

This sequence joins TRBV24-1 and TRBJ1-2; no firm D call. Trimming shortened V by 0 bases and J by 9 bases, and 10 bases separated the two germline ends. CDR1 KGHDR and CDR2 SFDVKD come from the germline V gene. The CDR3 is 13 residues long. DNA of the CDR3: TGTGCCACCAGTGATTTGCAGGCGGGAAGCTACACCTTC. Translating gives CATSDLQAGSYTF.

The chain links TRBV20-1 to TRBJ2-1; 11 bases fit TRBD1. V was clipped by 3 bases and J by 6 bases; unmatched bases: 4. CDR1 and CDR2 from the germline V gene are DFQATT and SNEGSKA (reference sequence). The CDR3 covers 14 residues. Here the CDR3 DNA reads TGCAGTGCTAGTTCGGACAGGGGGCTCAATGAGCAGTTCTTC. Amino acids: CSASSDRGLNEQFF.

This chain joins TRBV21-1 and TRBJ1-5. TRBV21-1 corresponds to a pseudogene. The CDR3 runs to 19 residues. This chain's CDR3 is CASSKGSPLGPGGWQPQHF. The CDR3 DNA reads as TGTGCCAGCAGCAAAGGCTCGCCGCTAGGCCCGGGGGGTTGGCAGCCCCAGCATTTT.

The CDR3 here is CASNPGQGRTMNTEAFF. CDR3 coding DNA: TGTGCCAGTAACCCGGGACAGGGGAGAACCATGAACACTGAAGCTTTCTTT. The V gene is TRBV19, the J gene TRBJ1-1; the match to TRBD1 covers 10 bases. The ends lost 7 bases at V and 0 bases at J; junction bases unmatched: 11. Per germline, CDR1 LNHDA and CDR2 SQIVND (reference sequence). This CDR3 contains 17 residues.

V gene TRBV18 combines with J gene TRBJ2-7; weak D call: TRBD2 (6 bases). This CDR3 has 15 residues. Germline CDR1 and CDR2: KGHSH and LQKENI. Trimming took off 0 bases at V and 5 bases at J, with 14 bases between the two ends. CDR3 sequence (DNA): TGTGCCAGCTCACCACCGGGTACTAGCATCCACGAGCAGTACTTC. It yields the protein CASSPPGTSIHEQYF.

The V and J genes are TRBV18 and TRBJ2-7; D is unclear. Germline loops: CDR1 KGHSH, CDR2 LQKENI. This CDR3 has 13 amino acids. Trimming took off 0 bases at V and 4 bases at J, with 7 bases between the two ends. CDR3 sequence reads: CASSPPSGYEQYF. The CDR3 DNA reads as TGTGCCAGCTCACCACCGTCGGGTTACGAGCAGTACTTC.

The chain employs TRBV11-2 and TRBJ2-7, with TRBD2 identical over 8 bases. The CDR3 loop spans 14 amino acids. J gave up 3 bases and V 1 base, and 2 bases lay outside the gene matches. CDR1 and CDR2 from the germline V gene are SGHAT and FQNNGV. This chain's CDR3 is CASSLVSGDYEQYF. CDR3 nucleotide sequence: TGTGCCAGCAGCTTAGTTAGCGGGGACTACGAGCAGTACTTC.

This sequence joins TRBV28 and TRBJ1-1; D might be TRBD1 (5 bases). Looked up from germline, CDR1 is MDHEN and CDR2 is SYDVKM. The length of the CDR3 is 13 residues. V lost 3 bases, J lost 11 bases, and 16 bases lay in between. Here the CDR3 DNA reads TGTGCCAGCAGTTTTACCGAAGGGGATAGGGCTTTCTTT. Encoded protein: CASSFTEGDRAFF.

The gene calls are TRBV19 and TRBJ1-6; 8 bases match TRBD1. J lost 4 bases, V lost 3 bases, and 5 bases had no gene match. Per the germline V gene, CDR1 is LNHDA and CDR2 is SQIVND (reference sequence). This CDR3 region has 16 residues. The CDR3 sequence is CASSIGQGRYNSPLHF. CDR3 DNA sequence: TGTGCCAGTAGTATCGGACAGGGAAGATATAATTCACCCCTCCACTTT. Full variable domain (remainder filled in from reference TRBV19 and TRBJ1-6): DGGITQSPKYLFRKEGQNVTLSCEQNLNHDAMYWYRQDPGQGLRLIYYSQIVNDFQKGDIAEGYSVSREKKESFPLTVTSAQKNPTAFYLCASSIGQGRYNSPLHFGNGTRLTVT.

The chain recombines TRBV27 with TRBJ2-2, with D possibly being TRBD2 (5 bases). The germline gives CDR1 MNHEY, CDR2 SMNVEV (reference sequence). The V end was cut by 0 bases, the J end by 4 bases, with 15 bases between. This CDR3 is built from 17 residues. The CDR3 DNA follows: TGTGCCAGCAGTTTATCCCCGGGAACTGAAGTCACCGGGGAGCTGTTTTTT. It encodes CASSLSPGTEVTGELFF.